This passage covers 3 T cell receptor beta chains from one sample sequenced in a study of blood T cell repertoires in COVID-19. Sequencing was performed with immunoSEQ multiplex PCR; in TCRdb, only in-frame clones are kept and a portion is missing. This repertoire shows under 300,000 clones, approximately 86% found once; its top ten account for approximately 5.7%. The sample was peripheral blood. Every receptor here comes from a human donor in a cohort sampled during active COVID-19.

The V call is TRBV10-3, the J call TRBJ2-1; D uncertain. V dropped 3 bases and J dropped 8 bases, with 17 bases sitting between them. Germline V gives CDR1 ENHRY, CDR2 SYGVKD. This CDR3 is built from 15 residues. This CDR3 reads CAISDPRSSVYEQFF. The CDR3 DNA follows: TGTGCCATCAGTGACCCCCGATCGTCGGTATATGAGCAGTTCTTC.

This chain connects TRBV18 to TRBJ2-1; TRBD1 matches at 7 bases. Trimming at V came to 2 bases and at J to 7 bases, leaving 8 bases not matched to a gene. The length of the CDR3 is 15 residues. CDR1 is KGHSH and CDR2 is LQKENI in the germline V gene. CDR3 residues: CASSPMYQGVNEQFF. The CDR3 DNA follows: TGTGCCAGCTCACCAATGTATCAGGGGGTAAATGAGCAGTTCTTC.

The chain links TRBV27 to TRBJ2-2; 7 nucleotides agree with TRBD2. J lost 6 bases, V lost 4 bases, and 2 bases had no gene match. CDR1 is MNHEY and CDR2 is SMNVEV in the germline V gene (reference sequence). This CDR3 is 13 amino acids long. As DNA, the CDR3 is TGTGCCAGCAGTTACGGACTAGCCGGGGAGCTGTTTTTT. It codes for CASSYGLAGELFF.